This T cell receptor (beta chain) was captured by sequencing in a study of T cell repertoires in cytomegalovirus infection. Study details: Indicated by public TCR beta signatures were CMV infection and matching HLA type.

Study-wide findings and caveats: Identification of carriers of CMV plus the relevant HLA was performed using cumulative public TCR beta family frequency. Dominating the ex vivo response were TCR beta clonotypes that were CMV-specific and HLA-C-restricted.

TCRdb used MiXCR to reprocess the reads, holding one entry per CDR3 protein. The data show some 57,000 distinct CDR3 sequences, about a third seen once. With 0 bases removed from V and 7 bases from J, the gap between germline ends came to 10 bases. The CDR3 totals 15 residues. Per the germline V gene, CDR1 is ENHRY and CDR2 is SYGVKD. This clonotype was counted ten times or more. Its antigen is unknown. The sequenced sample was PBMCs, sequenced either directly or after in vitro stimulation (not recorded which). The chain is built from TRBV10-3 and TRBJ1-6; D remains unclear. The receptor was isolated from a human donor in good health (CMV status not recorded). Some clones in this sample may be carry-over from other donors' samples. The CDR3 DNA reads TGTGCCATCAGTGAGTCGCCGGGAGTGAATTCACCCCTCCACTTT. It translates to CAISESPGVNSPLHF.